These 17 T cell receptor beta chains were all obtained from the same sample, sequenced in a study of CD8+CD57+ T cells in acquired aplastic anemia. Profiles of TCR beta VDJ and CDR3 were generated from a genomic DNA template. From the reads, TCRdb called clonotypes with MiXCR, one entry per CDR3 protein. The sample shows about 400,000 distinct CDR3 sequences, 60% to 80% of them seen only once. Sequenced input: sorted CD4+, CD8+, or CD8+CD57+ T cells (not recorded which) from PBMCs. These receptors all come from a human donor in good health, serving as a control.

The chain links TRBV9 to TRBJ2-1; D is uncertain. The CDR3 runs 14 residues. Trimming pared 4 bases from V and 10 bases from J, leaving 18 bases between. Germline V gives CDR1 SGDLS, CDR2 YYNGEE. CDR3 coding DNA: TGTGCCAGCAGCTTATGGGCACTGGTCTGCGAGCAGTTCTTC. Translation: CASSLWALVCEQFF.

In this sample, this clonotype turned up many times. CDR3 loop: CASSQGHRVNSPLHF. The DNA for the CDR3 is TGTGCCAGCAGCCAAGGGCACAGAGTTAATTCACCCCTCCACTTT. The chain employs TRBV3-1 and TRBJ1-6; D call uncertain. Trimming took off 1 base at V and 6 bases at J, with 10 bases between the two ends. The CDR3 has 15 residues. From germline, CDR1 is LGHDT and CDR2 YNNKEL (reference sequence).

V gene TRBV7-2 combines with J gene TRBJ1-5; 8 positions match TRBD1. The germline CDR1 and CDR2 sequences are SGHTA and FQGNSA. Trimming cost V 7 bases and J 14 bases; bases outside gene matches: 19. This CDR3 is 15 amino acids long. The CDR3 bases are TGTGCCAGCACCGACAGGGGCGGATTCAGCCCCCGCAAGCATTTT. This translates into CASTDRGGFSPRKHF. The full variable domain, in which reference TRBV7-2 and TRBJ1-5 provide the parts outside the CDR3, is GAGVSQSPSNKVTEKGKDVELRCDPISGHTALYWYRQSLGQGLEFLIYFQGNSAPDKSGLPSDRFSAERTGGSVSTLTIQRTQQEDSAVYLCASTDRGGFSPRKHFGDGTRLSIL.

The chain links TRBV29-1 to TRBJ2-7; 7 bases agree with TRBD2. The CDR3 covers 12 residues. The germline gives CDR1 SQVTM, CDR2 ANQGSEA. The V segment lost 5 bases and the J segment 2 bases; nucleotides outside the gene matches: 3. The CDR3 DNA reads TGCAGCGTTCTGGGACTACCCTACGAGCAGTACTTC. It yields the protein CSVLGLPYEQYF.

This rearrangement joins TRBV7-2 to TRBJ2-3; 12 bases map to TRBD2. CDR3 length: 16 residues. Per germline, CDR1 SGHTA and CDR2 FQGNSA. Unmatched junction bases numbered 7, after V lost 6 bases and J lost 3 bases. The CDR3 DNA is TGTGCCAGCAGTCATACTAGCGGGGGGCTAACAGATACGCAGTATTTT. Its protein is CASSHTSGGLTDTQYF.

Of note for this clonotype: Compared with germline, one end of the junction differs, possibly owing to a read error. For the CDR3, the DNA is TGCGCCAGCAGCCAGGCGGGGGCGAGGGATGAGCAGTTCTTC. Its translation is CASSQAGARDEQFF. The V call is TRBV11-2, the J call TRBJ2-1; tentatively, D is TRBD2 (7 bases). There are 14 residues in the CDR3. Germline V lookup: CDR1 SGHAT, CDR2 FQNNGV.

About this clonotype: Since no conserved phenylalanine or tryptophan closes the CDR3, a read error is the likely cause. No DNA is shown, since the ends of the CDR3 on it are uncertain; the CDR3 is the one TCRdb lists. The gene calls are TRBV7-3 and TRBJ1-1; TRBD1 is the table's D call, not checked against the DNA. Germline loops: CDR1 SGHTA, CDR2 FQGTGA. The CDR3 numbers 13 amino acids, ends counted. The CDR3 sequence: CASSLARGPYEQY.

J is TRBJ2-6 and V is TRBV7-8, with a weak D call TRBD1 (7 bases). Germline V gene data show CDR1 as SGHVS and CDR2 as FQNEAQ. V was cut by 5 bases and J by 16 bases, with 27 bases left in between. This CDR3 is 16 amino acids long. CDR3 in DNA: TGTGCCAGCAGCCCGACAGGGCGGGACGGCAATGAGCAGCTGACTTTC. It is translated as CASSPTGRDGNEQLTF.

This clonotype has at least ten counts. The CDR3 DNA sequence: TGTGCCACCAGTTTGACAGGGGATTACAATGAGCAGTTCTTC. The encoded protein is CATSLTGDYNEQFF. The rearrangement uses TRBV24-1 and TRBJ2-1; 8 positions match TRBD1. Germline V gene sequence: CDR1 KGHDR, CDR2 SFDVKD. J lost 4 bases, V lost 6 bases, and 4 bases had no gene match. This CDR3 has 14 residues.

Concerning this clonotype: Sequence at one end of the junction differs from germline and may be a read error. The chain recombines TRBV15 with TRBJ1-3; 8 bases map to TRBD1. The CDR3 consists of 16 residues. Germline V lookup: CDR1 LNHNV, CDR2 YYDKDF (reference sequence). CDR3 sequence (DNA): TGTGCCAGCAGCGCCGGAAACGGACAGGGAAGAAACACCATATATTTT. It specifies CASSAGNGQGRNTIYF.

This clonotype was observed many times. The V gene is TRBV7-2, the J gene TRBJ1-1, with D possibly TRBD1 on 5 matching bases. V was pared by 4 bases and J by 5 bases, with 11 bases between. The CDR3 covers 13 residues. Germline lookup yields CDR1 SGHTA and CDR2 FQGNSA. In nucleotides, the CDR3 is TGTGCCAGCAGCTCACAGGTGCGGACTGAAGCTTTCTTT. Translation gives CASSSQVRTEAFF. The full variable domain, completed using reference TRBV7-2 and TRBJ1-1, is GAGVSQSPSNKVTEKGKDVELRCDPISGHTALYWYRQSLGQGLEFLIYFQGNSAPDKSGLPSDRFSAERTGGSVSTLTIQRTQQEDSAVYLCASSSQVRTEAFFGQGTRLTVV.

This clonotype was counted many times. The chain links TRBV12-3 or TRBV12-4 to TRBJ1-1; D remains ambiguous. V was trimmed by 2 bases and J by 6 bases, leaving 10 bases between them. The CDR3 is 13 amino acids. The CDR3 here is CASSLHGVAEAFF. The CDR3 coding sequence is TGTGCCAGCAGTTTACACGGGGTAGCTGAAGCTTTCTTT.

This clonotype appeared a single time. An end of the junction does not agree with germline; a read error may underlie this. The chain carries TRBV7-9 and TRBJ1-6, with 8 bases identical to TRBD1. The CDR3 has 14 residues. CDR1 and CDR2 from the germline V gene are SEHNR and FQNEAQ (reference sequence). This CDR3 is CARIQDRETYEQYF. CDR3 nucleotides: TGTGCCAGGATCCAGGACAGGGAAACCTACGAGCAGTACTTT.

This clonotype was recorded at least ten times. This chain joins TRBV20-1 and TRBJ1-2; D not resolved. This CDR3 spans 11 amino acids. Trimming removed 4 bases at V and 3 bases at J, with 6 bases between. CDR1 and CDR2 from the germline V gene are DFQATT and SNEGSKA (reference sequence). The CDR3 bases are TGCAGTGCTATTACGGACTATGGCTACACCTTC. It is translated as CSAITDYGYTF.

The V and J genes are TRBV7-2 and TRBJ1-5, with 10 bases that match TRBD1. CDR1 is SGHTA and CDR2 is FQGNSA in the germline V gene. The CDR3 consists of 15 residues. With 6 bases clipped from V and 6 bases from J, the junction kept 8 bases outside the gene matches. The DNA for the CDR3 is TGTGCCAGCAGTAAGACCGGACAGGGGGGTCAGCCCCAGCATTTT. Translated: CASSKTGQGGQPQHF.

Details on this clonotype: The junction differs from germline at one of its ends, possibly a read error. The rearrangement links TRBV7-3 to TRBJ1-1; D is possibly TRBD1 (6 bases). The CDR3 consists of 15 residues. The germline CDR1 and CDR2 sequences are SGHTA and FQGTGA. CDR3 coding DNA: TGTGCCAGCAGCGGGGGCAGTTCGGGGTGCCCTGAAGATTTCTTT. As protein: CASSGGSSGCPEDFF.

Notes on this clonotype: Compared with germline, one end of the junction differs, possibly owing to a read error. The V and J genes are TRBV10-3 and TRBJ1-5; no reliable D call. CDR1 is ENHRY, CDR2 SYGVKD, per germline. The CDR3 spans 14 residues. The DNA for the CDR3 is TGTGCCATCAGTGAGTCTAGTAGCAATCAGCCTCAGCATTTT. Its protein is CAISESSSNQPQHF.